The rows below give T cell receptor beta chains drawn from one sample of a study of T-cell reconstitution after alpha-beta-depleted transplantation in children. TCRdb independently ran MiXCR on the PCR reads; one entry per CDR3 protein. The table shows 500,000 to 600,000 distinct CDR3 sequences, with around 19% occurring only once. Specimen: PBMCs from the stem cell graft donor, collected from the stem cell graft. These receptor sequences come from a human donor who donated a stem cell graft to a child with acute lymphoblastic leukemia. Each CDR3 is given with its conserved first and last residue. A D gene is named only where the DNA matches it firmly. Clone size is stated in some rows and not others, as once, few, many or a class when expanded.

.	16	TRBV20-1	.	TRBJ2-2	CSARAGSPLNTGELFF	TGCAGTGCTAGAGCCGGGAGCCCTCTGAACACCGGGGAGCTGTTTTTT
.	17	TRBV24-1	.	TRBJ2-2	CATSPSGQGRGTGELFF	TGTGCCACCAGTCCTTCGGGGCAGGGAAGAGGCACCGGGGAGCTGTTTTTT
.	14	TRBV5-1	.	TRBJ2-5	CASSLHPGIETQYF	TGCGCCAGCAGCTTGCACCCAGGGATAGAGACCCAGTACTTC
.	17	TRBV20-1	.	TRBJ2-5	CSARVSFGGLTGGTQYF	TGCAGTGCTAGAGTTTCTTTCGGGGGCCTGACTGGGGGGACCCAGTACTTC
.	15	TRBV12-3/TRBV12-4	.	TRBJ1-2	CASSFAGAGNYGYTF	TGTGCCAGCAGTTTTGCAGGGGCTGGAAACTATGGCTACACCTTC
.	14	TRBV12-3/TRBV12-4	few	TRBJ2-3	CASSRRDHLNTQYF	TGTGCCAGCAGTCGGCGCGACCACCTTAATACGCAGTATTTT
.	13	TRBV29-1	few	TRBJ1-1	CSVPLAGTTEAFF	TGCAGCGTTCCCTTAGCAGGGACGACTGAAGCTTTCTTT
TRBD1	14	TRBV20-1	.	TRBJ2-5	CSARPRGILETQYF	TGCAGTGCTAGGCCCAGGGGGATTTTGGAGACCCAGTACTTC
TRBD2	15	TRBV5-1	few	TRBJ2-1	CASSFRTSSSLEQFF	TGCGCCAGCAGCTTCAGGACTAGCAGTTCGCTAGAGCAGTTCTTC
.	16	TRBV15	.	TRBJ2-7	CATSRDMVGNSYEQYF	TGTGCCACCAGCAGAGATATGGTAGGGAACTCCTACGAGCAGTACTTC
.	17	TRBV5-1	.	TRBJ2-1	CASSFVRAAISNNEQFF	TGCGCCAGCAGCTTTGTTAGGGCCGCGATTTCGAACAATGAGCAGTTCTTC
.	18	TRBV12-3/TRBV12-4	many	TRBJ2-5	CASSTFQLGQGSSETQYF	TGTGCCAGCAGTACCTTTCAACTTGGGCAGGGGAGTTCTGAGACCCAGTACTTC
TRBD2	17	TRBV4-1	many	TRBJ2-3	CASSQAIAGGLRDTQYF	TGCGCCAGCAGCCAAGCTATAGCGGGAGGGCTGAGAGATACGCAGTATTTT
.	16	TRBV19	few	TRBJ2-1	CASKTYSEGLYNEQFF	TGTGCCAGTAAGACTTATAGCGAGGGGCTATACAATGAGCAGTTCTTC
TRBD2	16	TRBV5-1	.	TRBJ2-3	CASSLGVGRILDTQYF	TGCGCCAGCAGCTTGGGAGTCGGGAGGATATTGGATACGCAGTATTTT
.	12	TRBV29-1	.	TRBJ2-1	CISDSLANEQFF	TGCATCTCGGACAGCCTGGCAAATGAGCAGTTCTTC
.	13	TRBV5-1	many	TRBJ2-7	CASSLVDTYEQYF	TGCGCCAGCAGCTTGGTAGATACCTACGAGCAGTACTTC
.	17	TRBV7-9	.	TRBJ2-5	CASSLARWLLSWQTQYF	TGTGCCAGCAGCTTAGCGCGGTGGCTCCTATCTTGGCAGACCCAGTACTTC
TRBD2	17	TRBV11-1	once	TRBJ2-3	CASSSGPGRARADTQYF	TGTGCCAGCAGCTCCGGGCCTGGGAGGGCCCGAGCAGATACGCAGTATTTT
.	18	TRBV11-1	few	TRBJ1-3	CASSPPRFGRSSGNTIYF	TGTGCCAGCAGCCCCCCCCGCTTCGGACGGAGCTCTGGAAACACCATATATTTT
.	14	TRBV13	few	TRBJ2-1	CASSPRTDYNEQFF	TGTGCCAGCAGCCCGCGGACGGATTACAATGAGCAGTTCTTC
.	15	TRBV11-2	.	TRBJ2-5	CAGSSVRGPQETQYF	TGTGCCGGCAGCTCCGTCCGGGGCCCCCAAGAGACCCAGTACTTC
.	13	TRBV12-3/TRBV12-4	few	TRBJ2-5	CASSLVGLETQYF	TGTGCCAGCAGTTTAGTGGGGTTGGAGACCCAGTACTTC
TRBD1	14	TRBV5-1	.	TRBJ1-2	CASSVETGGRGYTF	TGCGCCAGCAGCGTAGAAACAGGGGGTCGGGGCTACACCTTC
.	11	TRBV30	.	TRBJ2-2	CAWGVTGELFF	TGTGCCTGGGGGGTAACCGGGGAGCTGTTTTTT
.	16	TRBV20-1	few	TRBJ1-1	CSARVAAGVVTTEAFF	TGCAGTGCTAGAGTAGCCGCAGGAGTGGTGACAACTGAAGCTTTCTTT
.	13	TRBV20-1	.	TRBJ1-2	CSARMGGNYGYTF	TGCAGTGCTAGAATGGGGGGGAACTATGGCTACACCTTC
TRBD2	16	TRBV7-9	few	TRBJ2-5	CASSLALAGEQETQYF	TGTGCCAGCAGCTTAGCACTAGCGGGTGAACAAGAGACCCAGTACTTC
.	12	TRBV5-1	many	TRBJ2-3	CASRGSTDTQYF	TGTGCCAGCAGGGGTAGCACAGATACGCAGTATTTT
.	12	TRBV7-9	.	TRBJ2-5	CASVRALETQYF	TGTGCCAGCGTCAGGGCGCTCGAGACCCAGTACTTC
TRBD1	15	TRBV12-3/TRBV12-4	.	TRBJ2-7	CASSSRSGQGGEQYF	TGTGCCAGCAGTTCTCGATCTGGACAGGGGGGAGAGCAGTACTTC
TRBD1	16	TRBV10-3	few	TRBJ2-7	CAISEAGTGVPYEQYF	TGTGCCATCAGTGAGGCCGGGACAGGGGTTCCCTACGAGCAGTACTTC
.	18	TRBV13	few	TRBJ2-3	CASSSSVRSAGTSDTQYF	TGTGCCAGCAGCTCCTCGGTTCGGAGCGCGGGGACCTCAGATACGCAGTATTTT
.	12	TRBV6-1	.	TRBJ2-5	CASRAREETQYF	TGTGCCAGCAGGGCCAGGGAAGAGACCCAGTACTTC
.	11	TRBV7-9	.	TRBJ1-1	CATLTNTEAFF	TGTGCCACCCTTACGAACACTGAAGCTTTCTTT
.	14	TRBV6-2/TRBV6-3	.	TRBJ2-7	CASGQLGGGYEQYF	TGTGCCAGCGGACAACTAGGGGGGGGATACGAGCAGTACTTC
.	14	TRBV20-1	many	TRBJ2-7	CSARNRVSSYEQYF	TGCAGTGCTAGGAACCGGGTTAGCTCCTACGAGCAGTACTTC
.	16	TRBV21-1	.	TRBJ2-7	CASSTYRRGGTYEQYF	TGTGCCAGCAGCACGTACAGGAGAGGGGGCACCTACGAGCAGTACTTC
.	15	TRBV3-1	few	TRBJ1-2	CASSQEGLMFGGYTF	TGTGCCAGCAGCCAAGAAGGCCTAATGTTCGGGGGCTACACCTTC
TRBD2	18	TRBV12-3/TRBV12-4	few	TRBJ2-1	CASSFELAGEKTYNEQFF	TGTGCCAGCAGTTTTGAACTAGCGGGAGAAAAAACCTACAATGAGCAGTTCTTC
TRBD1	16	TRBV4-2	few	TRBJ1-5	CASSQHLQGPNQPQHF	TGTGCCAGCAGCCAACACCTACAGGGGCCCAATCAGCCCCAGCATTTT
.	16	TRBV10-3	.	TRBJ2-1	CAISPGSGRGYNEQFF	TGTGCCATCAGCCCGGGTTCCGGGCGGGGATACAATGAGCAGTTCTTC
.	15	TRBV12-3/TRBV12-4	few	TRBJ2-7	CASSRGLEDHYEQYF	TGTGCCAGCAGTCGCGGGCTAGAGGACCACTACGAGCAGTACTTC
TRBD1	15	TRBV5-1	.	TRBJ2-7	CASSYGTGNAYEQYF	TGCGCCAGCAGCTATGGGACAGGGAATGCCTACGAGCAGTACTTC
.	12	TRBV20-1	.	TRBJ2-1	CSARDEGYEQFF	TGCAGTGCTAGAGATGAAGGGTATGAGCAGTTCTTC
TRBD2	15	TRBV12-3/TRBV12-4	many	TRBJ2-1	CASRPTSGVYNEQFF	TGTGCCAGCAGGCCGACTAGCGGAGTCTACAATGAGCAGTTCTTC
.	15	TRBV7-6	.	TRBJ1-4	CASSEDATTNEKLFF	TGTGCCAGCAGCGAGGACGCTACCACTAATGAAAAACTGTTTTTT
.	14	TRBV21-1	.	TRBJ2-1	CASRYNPGTSEQFF	TGTGCCAGCAGATACAACCCCGGGACTAGTGAGCAGTTCTTC